The 17 T cell receptor beta chains below come from one sample, sequenced in a study of blood T cell repertoires in COVID-19. Measured with immunoSEQ multiplex PCR; TCRdb has only the in-frame clones, and not every one. The sample consists of some 300,000 clones, 85% to 95% of them appearing once. Sequencing was carried out using PBMCs or T cells enriched from blood (not recorded which). The receptors stem from a woman in her thirties who had been exposed to COVID-19.

Only a few counts were recorded for this clone. J is TRBJ2-2 and V is TRBV7-9; 9 bases align to TRBD1. V dropped 11 bases and J dropped 8; count of bases not matched to a gene: 6. Germline V gives CDR1 SEHNR, CDR2 FQNEAQ (reference sequence). The CDR3 is made up of 12 amino acids. The CDR3 nucleotides read TGTGCCTGTGGACAGGGGTTTGGGGAGCTGTTTTTT. Residues: CACGQGFGELFF.

The gene calls are TRBV7-6 and TRBJ1-1; possibly TRBD1 for D (5 bases). CDR1 and CDR2 (germline): SGHVS, FNYEAQ. The CDR3 runs 13 residues. V lost 4 bases, J lost 4 bases, and 10 bases lay in between. DNA for the CDR3: TGTGCCAGCAGCTCCCCCGGGGGCACTGAAGCTTTCTTT. It codes for CASSSPGGTEAFF. The full variable domain, rest sourced from reference TRBV7-6 and TRBJ1-1, is GAGVSQSPRYKVTKRGQDVALRCDPISGHVSLYWYRQALGQGPEFLTYFNYEAQQDKSGLPNDRFSAERPEGSISTLTIQRTEQRDSAMYRCASSSPGGTEAFFGQGTRLTVV.

V gene TRBV9 combines with J gene TRBJ1-2; maybe TRBD1 (5 bases). This CDR3 region has 12 residues. Germline V gene lookup returns CDR1 SGDLS and CDR2 YYNGEE. Trimming pared 4 bases from V and 8 bases from J, leaving 12 bases between. In DNA, the CDR3 is TGTGCCAGCAGCCCTAATCAGGGAGGCTACACCTTC. Protein product: CASSPNQGGYTF.

The gene calls are TRBV19 and TRBJ1-2; TRBD1 agrees at 10 bases. Germline values: CDR1 LNHDA, CDR2 SQIVND (reference sequence). The CDR3 has 15 amino acids. The V segment lost 5 bases and the J segment 2 bases; nucleotides outside the gene matches: 5. The CDR3 protein is CASSPDRGLNYGYTF. CDR3 bases: TGTGCCAGTAGTCCTGACAGGGGGCTAAACTATGGCTACACCTTC. Using reference TRBV19 and TRBJ1-2 for the parts outside the CDR3, the full variable domain is DGGITQSPKYLFRKEGQNVTLSCEQNLNHDAMYWYRQDPGQGLRLIYYSQIVNDFQKGDIAEGYSVSREKKESFPLTVTSAQKNPTAFYLCASSPDRGLNYGYTFGSGTRLTVV.

This sequence joins TRBV9 and TRBJ1-6; D gene ambiguous. The CDR3 contains 14 residues. Trimming pared 4 bases from V and 7 bases from J, leaving 12 bases between. In germline, CDR1 is SGDLS, CDR2 YYNGEE. As DNA, the CDR3 is TGTGCCAGCAGCCCTGTGTATGAGAATTCACCCCTCCACTTT. Translated, it gives CASSPVYENSPLHF.

This chain joins TRBV27 and TRBJ1-3, with D unresolved. This CDR3 comprises 13 residues. CDR1 MNHEY and CDR2 SMNVEV come from the germline V gene (reference sequence). The V and J ends lost 1 base and 4 bases respectively, with 5 bases between them. The chain's CDR3 is CASSLLQGNTIYF. In DNA form, the CDR3 reads TGTGCCAGCAGTTTATTACAGGGAAACACCATATATTTT.

The rearrangement joins TRBV18 to TRBJ1-4; D perhaps matches TRBD1 (5 bases). Germline CDR1 reads KGHSH; CDR2 reads LQKENI. CDR3 length: 14 residues. The V end was cut by 6 bases, the J end by 4 bases, with 12 bases between. For the CDR3, the DNA is TGTGCCAGCTCCCCGGGGACTAGTAATGAAAAACTGTTTTTT. It encodes CASSPGTSNEKLFF.

J is TRBJ2-1 and V is TRBV14; TRBD1 might be the D (6 bases). This CDR3 is built from 10 residues. Deletions cut 10 bases from V and 9 bases from J, with 10 bases between. The V gene's germline CDR1 is SGHDN and CDR2 FVKESK. The CDR3 DNA is TGTGCCACAGGGGCCGGTGAGCAGTTCTTC. This sequence encodes CATGAGEQFF.

This rearrangement joins TRBV14 to TRBJ2-3; 8 nucleotides match TRBD1. Germline lookup yields CDR1 SGHDN and CDR2 FVKESK. V dropped 2 bases and J dropped 3; count of bases not matched to a gene: 4. This CDR3 is 15 amino acids long. The CDR3 reads CASSQPRTGTDTQYF. The CDR3 DNA follows: TGTGCCAGCAGCCAACCAAGGACAGGGACAGATACGCAGTATTTT.

This clone showed up just a few times. The chain employs TRBV7-9 and TRBJ1-2, with D tentatively TRBD1 (6 bases). This CDR3 has 14 residues. CDR1 SEHNR and CDR2 FQNEAQ come from the germline V gene (reference sequence). V was cut by 3 bases and J by 5 bases, with 13 bases left in between. In nucleotides, the CDR3 is TGTGCCAGCAGCTTCGACAGGACTTTATATGGCTACACCTTC. Translating gives CASSFDRTLYGYTF.

This clone was seen once. The gene calls are TRBV5-1 and TRBJ1-1; 8 bases align to TRBD1. This CDR3 is built from 17 residues. Germline lookup yields CDR1 SGHRS and CDR2 YFSETQ. J was trimmed by 0 bases and V by 3 bases; bases with no gene match: 10. The CDR3 loop reads CASSYGQGYYLNTEAFF. The CDR3 DNA follows: TGCGCCAGCAGCTACGGACAGGGTTACTACTTGAACACTGAAGCTTTCTTT.

V usage is TRBV27 and J usage is TRBJ2-1, with D possibly being TRBD2 (5 bases). CDR3 length: 16 amino acids. The V gene's germline CDR1 is MNHEY and CDR2 SMNVEV (reference sequence). The ends were cut back, 7 bases at V and 0 bases at J, with 16 bases in the middle. The CDR3 protein is CASNLNRGSSYNEQFF. The DNA of the CDR3 is TGTGCCAGCAACCTAAACCGGGGAAGCTCCTACAATGAGCAGTTCTTC.

The genes are TRBV7-9 and TRBJ2-1, with TRBD2 identical over 15 bases. V was pared by 5 bases and J by 5 bases, with 10 bases of the junction left unmatched. Per germline, CDR1 SEHNR and CDR2 FQNEAQ (reference sequence). This CDR3 has 18 amino acids. CDR3 bases: TGTGCCAGCAGCCCCGGGACTAGCGGGGGGCCCGGGGACAATGAGCAGTTCTTC. This gives the protein CASSPGTSGGPGDNEQFF.

This rearrangement joins TRBV5-1 to TRBJ2-1, with TRBD1 matching over 9 bases. V lost 4 bases, J lost 3 bases, and 8 bases stayed unmatched. The CDR3 totals 16 residues. CDR1 and CDR2 (germline): SGHRS, YFSETQ. CDR3 loop: CASSPRGGQGYNEQFF. Here the CDR3 DNA reads TGCGCCAGCAGCCCAAGGGGGGGACAGGGCTACAATGAGCAGTTCTTC.

The CDR3 sequence is CASSFGVGAGVTDTQYF. Here the CDR3 DNA reads TGCGCCAGCAGCTTCGGGGTGGGAGCGGGGGTTACAGATACGCAGTATTTT. The rearrangement uses TRBV5-1 and TRBJ2-3, with TRBD2 identical over 8 bases. The germline V gene has CDR1 SGHRS and CDR2 YFSETQ. The J segment lost 3 bases and the V segment lost 2 bases, leaving 11 bases of the junction unmatched. This CDR3 contains 17 residues.

Only a few counts were recorded for this clone. The J gene is TRBJ2-7, the V gene TRBV9, with 11 bases fitting TRBD2. This CDR3 spans 16 amino acids. Germline V gene lookup returns CDR1 SGDLS and CDR2 YYNGEE. V trimming: 3 bases; J trimming: 3 bases; junction bases outside the gene matches: 8. CDR3 sequence: CASSADLAGGRYEQYF. For the CDR3, the DNA is TGTGCCAGCAGCGCAGATCTAGCGGGGGGACGCTACGAGCAGTACTTC.

This chain uses TRBV2 with TRBJ1-2, with D possibly TRBD1 on 6 matching bases. The germline V gene has CDR1 SNHLY and CDR2 FYNNEI. Trimming took off 7 bases at V and 6 bases at J, with 12 bases between the two ends. The CDR3 has 12 residues. CDR3 region: CASKIRGNGYTF. Here the CDR3 DNA reads TGTGCCAGCAAGATCAGGGGTAATGGCTACACCTTC.